This T cell receptor (beta chain) was captured in a study of CD8 T cells in Susac syndrome. The study's findings and limits: The study conceded that its TCR sequencing and HLA analysis involved relatively few individuals.

Germline CDR1 ENHRY, CDR2 SYGVKD. The CDR3 has 11 residues. Trimming removed 10 bases from V and 3 bases from J, with 9 bases in between. This clonotype was seen once. Its target is unknown. Sequencing of TCR beta was performed on blood CD8+ T cells and on blood CD4+ T cells. When the RNA was reverse transcribed, random hexamers were used with an input of about 0.5 to 1 ug. Amplification of TCR beta CDR3 used immunoSEQ multiplex PCR across 54 Vbeta and 13 Jbeta. TCRdb fed the immunoSEQ multiplex PCR reads into MiXCR, producing one record per CDR3 protein. This table has more than 110,000 distinct CDR3 sequences, just under 95% appearing once.

The chain carries TRBV10-3 and TRBJ2-5; a possible D gene is TRBD1 (6 bases). This TCR derives from a human donor with Susac syndrome. The sample was CD4+ T cells from PBMCs. In nucleotides, the CDR3 is TGTGCCAGCGGACAGAAAGAGACCCAGTACTTC. Protein product: CASGQKETQYF.